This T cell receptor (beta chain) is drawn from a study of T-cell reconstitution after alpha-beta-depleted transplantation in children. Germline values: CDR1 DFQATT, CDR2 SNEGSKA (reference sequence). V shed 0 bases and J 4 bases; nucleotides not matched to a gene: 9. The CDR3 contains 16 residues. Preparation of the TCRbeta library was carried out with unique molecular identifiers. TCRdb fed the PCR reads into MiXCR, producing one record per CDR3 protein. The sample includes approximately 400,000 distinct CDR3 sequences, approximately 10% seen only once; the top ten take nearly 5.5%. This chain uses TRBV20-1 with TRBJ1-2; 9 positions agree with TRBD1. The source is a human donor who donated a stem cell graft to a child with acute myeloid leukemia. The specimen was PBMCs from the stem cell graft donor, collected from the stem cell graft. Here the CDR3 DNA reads TGCAGTGCTAGAGACTTCGGGACAGGGACCTTCTATGGCTACACCTTC. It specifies CSARDFGTGTFYGYTF.